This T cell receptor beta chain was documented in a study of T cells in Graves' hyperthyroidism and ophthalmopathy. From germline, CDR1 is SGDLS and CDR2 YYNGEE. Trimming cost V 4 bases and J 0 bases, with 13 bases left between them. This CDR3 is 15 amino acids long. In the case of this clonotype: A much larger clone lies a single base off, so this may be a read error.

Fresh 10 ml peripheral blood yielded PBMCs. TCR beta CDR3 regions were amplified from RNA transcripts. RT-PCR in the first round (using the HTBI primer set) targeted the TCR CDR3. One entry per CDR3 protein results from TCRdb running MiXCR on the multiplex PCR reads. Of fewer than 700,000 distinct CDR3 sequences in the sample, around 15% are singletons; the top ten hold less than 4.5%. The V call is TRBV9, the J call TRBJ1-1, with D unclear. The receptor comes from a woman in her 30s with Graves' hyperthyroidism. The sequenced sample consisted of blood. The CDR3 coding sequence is TGTGCCAGCAGCTCCACGGGTCTCGTGAACACTGAAGCTTTCTTT. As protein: CASSSTGLVNTEAFF. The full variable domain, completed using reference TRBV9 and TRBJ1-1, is DSGVTQTPKHLITATGQRVTLRCSPRSGDLSVYWYQQSLDQGLQFLIQYYNGEERAKGNILERFSAQQFPDLHSELNLSSLELGDSALYFCASSSTGLVNTEAFFGQGTRLTVV.